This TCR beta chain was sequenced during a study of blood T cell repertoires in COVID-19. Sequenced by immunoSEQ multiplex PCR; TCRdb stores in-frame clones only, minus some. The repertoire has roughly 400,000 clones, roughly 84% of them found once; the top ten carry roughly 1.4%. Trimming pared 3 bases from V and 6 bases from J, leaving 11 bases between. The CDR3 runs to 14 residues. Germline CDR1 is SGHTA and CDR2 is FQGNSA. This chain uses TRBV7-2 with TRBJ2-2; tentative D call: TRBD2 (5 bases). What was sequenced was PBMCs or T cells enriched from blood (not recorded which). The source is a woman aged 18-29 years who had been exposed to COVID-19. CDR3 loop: CASSFIRGAGELFF. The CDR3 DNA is TGTGCCAGCAGCTTTATCCGGGGTGCCGGGGAGCTGTTTTTT.